Each of the 25 T cell receptor beta chains below was sequenced from the same sample in a study of cytomegalovirus exposure and HLA in healthy donors. Primers included in the PCR were 60 Vbeta and 13 Jbeta primers. Here immunoSEQ multiplex PCR was the method, and the copy in TCRdb shows in-frame clones only, minus some. The table includes 77,000 or so clones, approximately 71% detected once. The specimen was PBMCs. These receptor sequences come from a woman aged 40 to 49 in good health and CMV-seronegative.

V gene TRBV4-1 combines with J gene TRBJ2-3; 10 bases align to TRBD2. Germline-derived CDR1 and CDR2 are MGHRA and YSYEKL. This CDR3 has 17 residues. Losses at the gene ends were 4 bases for V and 6 bases for J; bases not matched to a gene: 13. CDR3 nucleotides: TGCGCCAGCAGCCTGACATTTAGCGGGGGGCTTAGGGATACGCAGTATTTT. This codes for CASSLTFSGGLRDTQYF.

The chain recombines TRBV6-1 with TRBJ2-1; D not certain. The germline V and J ends were trimmed by 7 bases and 0 bases, with 10 bases remaining between them. Germline CDR1 is MNHNS and CDR2 is SASEGT. The length of the CDR3 is 14 residues. The CDR3 spells CASTSWSSYNEQFF. As DNA, the CDR3 is TGTGCCAGCACGTCCTGGAGCTCCTACAATGAGCAGTTCTTC.

This chain joins TRBV6-4 and TRBJ2-2; 8 positions agree with TRBD1. V lost 3 bases and J lost 6; bases outside the gene matches: 6. CDR3 length equals 15 residues. Germline CDR1 MRHNA, CDR2 SNTAGT. CDR3 sequence: CASSEGQGVAGELFF. The CDR3 bases are TGTGCCAGCAGTGAAGGACAGGGAGTCGCCGGGGAGCTGTTTTTT.

This chain links TRBV5-1 with TRBJ2-5, with D possibly being TRBD1 (6 bases). The J call may be incorrect, as the DNA end agrees better with TRBJ2-7. The CDR3 is 14 amino acids. CDR1 is SGHRS and CDR2 is YFSETQ in the germline V gene. As DNA, the CDR3 is TGCGCCAGCAGCTTTACCGGGACATCATACGAGCAGTACTTC. Encoded protein: CASSFTGTSYEQYF.

J is TRBJ1-4 and V is TRBV19, with D tentatively TRBD1 (5 bases). Germline CDR1 is LNHDA and CDR2 is SQIVND (reference sequence). The CDR3 is made up of 15 amino acids. The V end lost 6 bases, the J end lost 12 bases, and 23 bases lay between the germline ends. The CDR3 coding sequence is TGTGCCAGTAGCAACCGGGACCGAAAGGGAGGGGAACTGTTTTTT. Amino acid sequence: CASSNRDRKGGELFF.

This rearrangement joins TRBV7-9 to TRBJ1-2, with D uncertain. The V gene's germline CDR1 is SEHNR and CDR2 FQNEAQ (reference sequence). Trimming cost V 6 bases and J 2 bases, with 10 bases left between them. CDR3 length equals 13 residues. CDR3 in amino acids: CASSIQENYGYTF. CDR3 DNA: TGTGCCAGCAGTATCCAGGAAAACTATGGCTACACCTTC.

In DNA form, the CDR3 reads TGTGCCAGCGGCCGGGACTACTCCCCCTATGGCTACACCTTC. Protein product: CASGRDYSPYGYTF. The genes are TRBV2 and TRBJ1-2, with D possibly TRBD1 on 5 matching bases. Germline V lookup: CDR1 SNHLY, CDR2 FYNNEI. Trimming took off 8 bases at V and 4 bases at J, with 17 bases between the two ends. The CDR3 is made up of 14 amino acids.

The chain is built from TRBV30 and TRBJ2-5; 7 nucleotides align to TRBD2. The J call is in doubt because the DNA end fits TRBJ2-7 better. Germline V lookup: CDR1 GTSNPN, CDR2 SVGIG (reference sequence). The CDR3 has 12 residues. CDR3 in DNA: TGTGCCTCCAGCGGGGTTAACTACGAGCAGTACTTC. The encoded protein is CASSGVNYEQYF.

The chain joins TRBV7-6 to TRBJ2-2, with TRBD2 matching 9 bases. The CDR3 sequence is 16 residues long. Germline values: CDR1 SGHVS, CDR2 FNYEAQ. V lost 5 bases to trimming and J lost 8 bases; unmatched junction nucleotides: 12. The CDR3 nucleotides are TGTGCCAGCAGCCAGGCAGCTAGCGGGACTTGGGGGGAGCTGTTTTTT. Protein sequence: CASSQAASGTWGELFF.

The chain uses TRBV7-8 and TRBJ1-6; D is undetermined. V lost 0 bases and J lost 0, with 6 bases in between. The V gene's germline CDR1 is SGHVS and CDR2 FQNEAQ. The CDR3 is made up of 16 amino acids. The CDR3 region has the DNA TGTGCCAGCAGCTTAGCCCCTAGCTCCTATAATTCACCCCTCCACTTT. This sequence encodes CASSLAPSSYNSPLHF.

The chain uses TRBV28 and TRBJ2-2, with D uncertain. Germline assignment: CDR1 MDHEN and CDR2 SYDVKM. The CDR3 covers 13 residues. V lost 5 bases, J lost 4 bases, and 8 bases lay in between. The chain's CDR3 is CASSISATGELFF. As DNA, the CDR3 is TGTGCCAGCAGTATCAGCGCCACCGGGGAGCTGTTTTTT.

The J gene is TRBJ2-5, the V gene TRBV7-8; 7 bases agree with TRBD2. V lost 0 bases to trimming and J lost 4 bases; unmatched junction nucleotides: 8. Germline values: CDR1 SGHVS, CDR2 FQNEAQ. The CDR3 spans 16 residues. The DNA for the CDR3 is TGTGCCAGCAGCTTAGCGGGACTAAGCGGGCTAGAGACCCAGTACTTC. It codes for CASSLAGLSGLETQYF.

This chain connects TRBV5-1 to TRBJ2-3, with 10 bases that match TRBD1. V gave up 4 bases and J gave up 4 bases; unmatched junction bases: 9. The CDR3 has 16 amino acids. CDR1 and CDR2 from the germline V gene are SGHRS and YFSETQ. DNA for the CDR3: TGCGCCAGCAGCCCGATCCGGGACAGGGGATCAGATACGCAGTATTTT. Translating gives CASSPIRDRGSDTQYF.

CDR3 region: CASSLITSGGGYTDTQYF. For the CDR3, the DNA is TGTGCCAGCAGCCTTATCACTAGCGGGGGGGGATACACAGATACGCAGTATTTT. The V call is TRBV5-8, the J call TRBJ2-3; TRBD2 matches at 13 bases. Germline CDR1 reads SGHTS; CDR2 reads YDEGEE. This CDR3 region has 18 residues. Trimming cost V 4 bases and J 2 bases; bases outside gene matches: 10.

A word on this clone: At one boundary the junction diverges from the germline segment, which might be a read error. The chain couples TRBV7-7 to TRBJ1-4; TRBD1 agrees at 7 bases. The CDR3 has 13 amino acids. Per the germline V gene, CDR1 is SSHAT and CDR2 is FNYEAQ (reference sequence). CDR3 loop: CASSRGQEEKLFF. DNA for the CDR3: TGTGCTAGCAGTCGAGGACAGGAGGAAAAACTGTTTTTT.

The V gene is TRBV7-9, the J gene TRBJ1-2; TRBD1 matches at 7 bases. Germline CDR1 SEHNR, CDR2 FQNEAQ (reference sequence). This CDR3 comprises 15 residues. V was clipped by 5 bases and J by 2 bases; unmatched bases: 8. CDR3 sequence: CASSTRDSTNYGYTF. Here the CDR3 DNA reads TGTGCCAGCAGCACCCGGGACAGCACAAACTATGGCTACACCTTC.

The chain combines TRBV18 with TRBJ2-1; 8 positions agree with TRBD2. In germline, CDR1 is KGHSH, CDR2 LQKENI. CDR3 length equals 14 residues. V shed 9 bases, J shed 2 bases, and the junction held 6 bases outside the gene matches. CDR3 nucleotide sequence: TGTGCCAGTTCTCGCGGGGGGCCCTACAATGAGCAGTTCTTC. Translation: CASSRGGPYNEQFF.

The genes are TRBV30 and TRBJ2-1, with TRBD2 matching over 8 bases. V lost 2 bases, J lost 6 bases, and 3 bases stayed unmatched. CDR3 length: 13 amino acids. Germline lookup yields CDR1 GTSNPN and CDR2 SVGIG (reference sequence). The CDR3 DNA follows: TGTGCCTGGAGTTGGGGACTAGTCAATGAGCAGTTCTTC. It specifies CAWSWGLVNEQFF.

This clone was detected only once. The chain uses TRBV27 and TRBJ2-1; 7 positions agree with TRBD2. Looked up from germline, CDR1 is MNHEY and CDR2 is SMNVEV (reference sequence). This CDR3 spans 13 amino acids. V trimming: 7 bases; J trimming: 4 bases; junction bases outside the gene matches: 4. The CDR3 sequence is CASMRESYNEQFF. CDR3 nucleotide sequence: TGTGCCAGCATGCGGGAGTCATACAATGAGCAGTTCTTC.

The V and J genes are TRBV5-1 and TRBJ1-2; 8 nucleotides line up with TRBD1. V shed 3 bases and J 1 base; nucleotides not matched to a gene: 5. This CDR3 region has 15 residues. Germline loops: CDR1 SGHRS, CDR2 YFSETQ. CDR3: CASSSDRAFNYGYTF. DNA of the CDR3: TGCGCCAGCAGCTCGGACAGGGCCTTTAACTATGGCTACACCTTC.

The chain employs TRBV5-6 and TRBJ2-1, with 7 bases fitting TRBD1. Germline loops: CDR1 SGHDT, CDR2 YYEEEE. V was clipped by 4 bases and J by 7 bases; unmatched bases: 11. The CDR3 is 15 residues long. DNA of the CDR3: TGTGCCAGCAGCCCAGGGGGTTACGAGAGGAATGAGCAGTTCTTC. Translated, it gives CASSPGGYERNEQFF.

Written as DNA, the CDR3 is TGTGCCAACATCCACAACAGGGTTTTTCGAGAGACCCAGTACTTC. It translates to CANIHNRVFRETQYF. The rearrangement joins TRBV19 to TRBJ2-5; D perhaps matches TRBD1 (6 bases). The V and J ends lost 10 bases and 4 bases respectively, with 22 bases between them. The CDR3 covers 15 residues. Germline-derived CDR1 and CDR2 are LNHDA and SQIVND (reference sequence).

The chain is built from TRBV9 and TRBJ1-1; 10 nucleotides align to TRBD1. Germline trimming cut 0 bases from V and 0 bases from J; bases unmatched to any gene: 2. CDR3 length equals 16 residues. Germline lookup yields CDR1 SGDLS and CDR2 YYNGEE. The CDR3 sequence: CASSVGQGAMNTEAFF. CDR3 nucleotide sequence: TGTGCCAGCAGCGTAGGACAGGGGGCTATGAACACTGAAGCTTTCTTT.

This chain uses TRBV28 with TRBJ1-2; 8 bases are shared with TRBD1. Losses at the gene ends were 7 bases for V and 8 bases for J; bases not matched to a gene: 9. Looked up from germline, CDR1 is MDHEN and CDR2 is SYDVKM. CDR3 length equals 13 residues. The DNA for the CDR3 is TGTGCCAGCACTCAACAGGGGGTCGGGGGCTACACCTTC. Translating gives CASTQQGVGGYTF.

J is TRBJ1-1 and V is TRBV6-5; TRBD1 aligns across 8 bases. With 4 bases clipped from V and 6 bases from J, the junction kept 7 bases outside the gene matches. CDR1 is MNHEY, CDR2 SVGAGI, per germline. This CDR3 has 14 residues. In nucleotides, the CDR3 is TGTGCCAGCAGTTCTCGACAGGGGAGGCCTGAAGCTTTCTTT. It specifies CASSSRQGRPEAFF.